These T cell receptor beta chains were read from a single sample in a study of vaccination and CD4 T cells after COVID-19. Which antigens these TCRs recognize remains unknown. MiXCR, run by TCRdb on the PCR reads, gives a single entry per CDR3 protein. This sample has 13,000 to 15,000 distinct CDR3 sequences, with over 25% found just once. Sequencing used CD4+ T cells from blood, cultured in vitro, obtained before SARS-CoV-2 vaccination. The receptors here all came from a human donor who received a COVID-19 vaccine. CDR3s include the opening cysteine and the closing phenylalanine or tryptophan. The order of the fields is V gene, J gene, D gene, clone size, CDR3 protein, CDR3 DNA. A D gene is named only where the DNA matches it firmly. Not every row has a clone size; where given, it reads once, few, many or a size class.

>TRBV11-3|TRBJ2-3|-|-
CASSLGQGKYF
TGTGCCAGCAGCTTAGGGCAGGGGAAGTATTTT
>TRBV30|TRBJ1-3|TRBD1|few
CASDRGPGNTIYF
TGTGCCAGCGACAGGGGGCCTGGAAACACCATATATTTT
>TRBV6-1|TRBJ2-5|-|few
CASSVRRETQYF
TGTGCCAGCAGTGTTAGGAGAGAGACCCAGTACTTC
>TRBV24-1|TRBJ1-2|TRBD1|-
CATSARDSATLRYGYTF
TGTGCCACCAGTGCCCGGGACAGCGCAACCTTAAGATATGGCTACACCTTC
>TRBV6-2/TRBV6-3|TRBJ2-5|TRBD2|-
CASGSGGLETQYF
TGTGCCAGCGGAAGCGGGGGATTGGAGACCCAGTACTTC
>TRBV6-5|TRBJ2-7|-|-
CASSYSYRGTYEQYF
TGTGCCAGCAGTTACTCGTACCGGGGGACCTACGAGCAGTACTTC
>TRBV30|TRBJ1-3|-|-
CAWSMTGGNTIYF
TGTGCCTGGAGTATGACAGGTGGAAACACCATATATTTT
>TRBV7-9|TRBJ2-2|-|few
CASSSREVGELFF
TGTGCCAGCAGTTCGAGAGAGGTCGGGGAGCTGTTTTTT
>TRBV29-1|TRBJ2-5|TRBD2|once
CSVAIRAGGISETQYF
TGCAGCGTCGCCATTCGGGCGGGGGGCATTTCAGAGACCCAGTACTTC
>TRBV30|TRBJ1-4|-|-
CAFYSRAGEKLFF
TGTGCCTTCTACAGTAGGGCAGGTGAAAAACTGTTTTTT
>TRBV21-1|TRBJ2-1|-|few
CASSSTGQGAGANEQFF
TGTGCCAGCAGCAGCACAGGACAGGGGGCCGGGGCCAATGAGCAGTTCTTC
>TRBV29-1|TRBJ2-7|TRBD1|-
CSVDGTGTYEQYF
TGCAGCGTTGATGGGACAGGGACCTACGAGCAGTACTTC
>TRBV1|TRBJ2-3|-|few
CTSSHGGKRGFPRTDTQYF
TGCACCAGCAGCCATGGGGGTAAGCGGGGGTTCCCTCGCACAGATACGCAGTATTTT
>TRBV30|TRBJ1-6|-|few
CAWSAGRGAHNSPLHF
TGTGCCTGGAGCGCCGGAAGGGGGGCTCATAATTCACCCCTCCACTTT
>TRBV28|TRBJ2-3|TRBD2|-
CASSEPLAGGAPDTQYF
TGTGCCAGCAGCGAGCCCCTAGCGGGGGGCGCCCCAGATACGCAGTATTTT
>TRBV18|TRBJ2-1|-|-
CASSPIKGWNEQFF
TGTGCCAGCTCACCAATCAAGGGGTGGAATGAGCAGTTCTTC
>TRBV12-3/TRBV12-4|TRBJ2-7|TRBD1|few
CASRRTGDGEQYF
TGTGCCAGCAGGCGGACAGGGGATGGCGAGCAGTACTTC
>TRBV2|TRBJ1-5|TRBD1|-
CASSTFQGVGQPQHF
TGTGCCAGCAGTACCTTTCAGGGGGTAGGTCAGCCCCAGCATTTT
>TRBV19|TRBJ1-2|TRBD1|few
CASSGGQATNYGYTF
TGTGCCAGTAGCGGGGGACAGGCGACTAACTATGGCTACACCTTC
>TRBV6-1|TRBJ2-7|TRBD1|-
CASSRTGSFYEQYF
TGTGCCAGCAGCAGGACAGGGTCCTTCTACGAGCAGTACTTC
>TRBV2|TRBJ1-1|TRBD1|-
CASSADRENEAFF
TGTGCCAGCAGTGCGGACAGGGAGAATGAAGCTTTCTTT
>TRBV19|TRBJ1-1|-|-
CASRVPWYTEAFF
TGTGCCAGTAGGGTGCCCTGGTACACTGAAGCTTTCTTT
>TRBV2|TRBJ2-5|-|-
CASSEERWAMETQYF
TGTGCCAGCAGTGAAGAGCGGTGGGCCATGGAGACCCAGTACTTC
>TRBV6-1|TRBJ1-2|-|few
CASRASSLYGYTF
TGTGCCAGCAGGGCCTCTTCCCTCTATGGCTACACCTTC
>TRBV11-3|TRBJ1-1|-|few
CASSLDPWQAQGDTEAFF
TGTGCCAGCAGCTTAGATCCTTGGCAGGCCCAAGGGGACACTGAAGCTTTCTTT
>TRBV5-1|TRBJ2-7|-|-
CASSLVQAYSYEQYF
TGCGCCAGCAGCTTGGTCCAGGCTTACTCCTACGAGCAGTACTTC
>TRBV15|TRBJ1-5|-|medium-sized
CATSRDGQYNQPQHF
TGTGCCACCAGCAGAGATGGACAGTACAATCAGCCCCAGCATTTT
>TRBV20-1|TRBJ1-6|TRBD1|-
CSASRPTGENSPLHF
TGCAGTGCCTCTAGGCCGACAGGGGAAAATTCACCCCTCCACTTT
>TRBV24-1|TRBJ1-2|-|medium-sized
CATSDGIGWAGYTF
TGTGCCACCAGTGATGGAATCGGATGGGCGGGCTACACCTTC
>TRBV7-6|TRBJ1-1|TRBD1|-
CASSDSGTGSTEAFF
TGTGCCAGCAGCGACTCCGGGACAGGCAGCACTGAAGCTTTCTTT
>TRBV6-1|TRBJ1-2|TRBD1|medium-sized
CASGDSRYGYTF
TGTGCCAGCGGGGACAGCCGATATGGCTACACCTTC
>TRBV10-2|TRBJ2-5|TRBD2|few
CASTPLAGLASETQYF
TGCGCCAGCACCCCCTTGGCGGGACTAGCCTCAGAGACCCAGTACTTC
>TRBV20-1|TRBJ2-1|-|few
CSARGGGAYNEQFF
TGCAGTGCTAGGGGGGGTGGGGCCTACAATGAGCAGTTCTTC
>TRBV7-6|TRBJ2-1|-|-
CASSPRQGPQNEQFF
TGTGCCAGCAGCCCGCGACAAGGCCCTCAGAATGAGCAGTTCTTC
>TRBV9|TRBJ1-5|-|-
CASSVGADSNQPQHF
TGTGCCAGCAGCGTAGGGGCAGATAGCAATCAGCCCCAGCATTTT
>TRBV12-3/TRBV12-4|TRBJ1-3|-|-
CASSRPTGSSGNTIYF
TGTGCCAGCAGTCGACCAACAGGGAGCTCTGGAAACACCATATATTTT
>TRBV7-6|TRBJ1-1|-|-
CASQSVGDKYTEAFF
TGTGCCAGCCAAAGCGTCGGGGATAAATACACTGAAGCTTTCTTT
>TRBV7-9|TRBJ2-7|-|-
CASSLGIAWHEQYF
TGTGCCAGCAGCTTAGGCATAGCATGGCACGAGCAGTACTTC
>TRBV12-3/TRBV12-4|TRBJ2-3|TRBD2|-
CANSTRSGGSTDTQYF
TGTGCCAACAGTACCCGTAGCGGGGGGAGCACAGATACGCAGTATTTT
>TRBV6-1|TRBJ1-2|TRBD1|-
CASSKPGTVIPYGYTF
TGTGCCAGCAGTAAGCCCGGGACAGTTATTCCCTATGGCTACACCTTC
>TRBV5-4|TRBJ2-1|TRBD1|-
CASSLGGQPEQFF
TGTGCCAGCAGCTTGGGGGGACAGCCTGAGCAGTTCTTC
>TRBV5-1|TRBJ2-1|TRBD2|-
CASSLTSGGRNEQFF
TGCGCCAGCAGCTTGACTAGCGGGGGGAGGAATGAGCAGTTCTTC
>TRBV12-3/TRBV12-4|TRBJ1-5|-|few
CASSRRIVNQPQHF
TGTGCCAGCAGCCGGAGAATAGTTAATCAGCCCCAGCATTTT
>TRBV2|TRBJ2-7|TRBD2|once
CASSLSGGRYEQYF
TGTGCCAGCAGTCTGAGCGGGGGTCGCTACGAGCAGTACTTC
>TRBV11-3|TRBJ1-6|-|few
CASSLETVDSPLHF
TGTGCCAGCAGCTTAGAGACAGTAGATTCACCCCTCCACTTT
>TRBV18|TRBJ2-7|-|-
CASSPGGGYEQYF
TGTGCCAGCTCACCAGGGGGCGGCTACGAGCAGTACTTC
>TRBV20-1|TRBJ2-2|TRBD1|-
CSARTGQGDTEELFF
TGCAGTGCTAGAACGGGACAGGGAGACACCGAGGAGCTGTTTTTT
>TRBV5-6|TRBJ2-5|-|-
CASSFRGGTETQYF
TGTGCCAGCAGCTTCAGGGGGGGGACAGAGACCCAGTACTTC
>TRBV4-2|TRBJ2-5|-|-
CASSPGPFVGGGKETQYF
TGTGCCAGCAGCCCAGGCCCATTTGTGGGGGGGGGCAAAGAGACCCAGTACTTC
>TRBV21-1|TRBJ1-1|-|-
CASSKVGYRRGLWSTEAFF
TGTGCCAGCAGCAAAGTTGGGTATCGGAGGGGCCTGTGGAGCACTGAAGCTTTCTTT
>TRBV5-4|TRBJ2-3|TRBD2|-
CASSLDLAGGRDTQYF
TGTGCCAGCAGCTTGGATCTAGCGGGGGGCCGGGATACGCAGTATTTT
>TRBV4-2|TRBJ2-1|TRBD2|-
CASSQASGGHLSYNEQFF
TGTGCCAGCAGCCAGGCTAGCGGGGGCCATCTCTCCTACAATGAGCAGTTCTTC
>TRBV10-2|TRBJ1-6|-|few
CASSDQGYSPLHF
TGCGCCAGCAGTGACCAGGGGTACTCACCCCTCCACTTT
>TRBV24-1|TRBJ1-2|TRBD1|medium-sized
CATSEFDRGLGGYTF
TGTGCCACCAGTGAATTCGACAGGGGGTTGGGCGGCTACACCTTC
>TRBV14|TRBJ1-1|TRBD1|few
CASSLGQGENTEAFF
TGTGCCAGCAGCCTGGGACAGGGCGAAAACACTGAAGCTTTCTTT
>TRBV6-1|TRBJ1-1|-|few
CAIGMGAFF
TGTGCCATCGGGATGGGAGCTTTCTTT
>TRBV19|TRBJ1-2|TRBD1|-
CASSHLQGYYGYTF
TGTGCCAGTAGCCACCTACAGGGGTACTATGGCTACACCTTC
>TRBV19|TRBJ1-2|-|-
CASSVTGAGYGYTF
TGTGCCAGTAGTGTTACGGGGGCCGGCTATGGCTACACCTTC
>TRBV29-1|TRBJ1-6|-|few
CSVSDRDNSPLHF
TGCAGCGTTTCGGACAGAGATAATTCACCCCTCCACTTT